This T cell receptor beta chain was captured in a study of T-cell reconstitution after alpha-beta-depleted transplantation in children. Findings of the study overall: Elevated TCRbeta diversity at day 60 was traced, in some patients, to surviving recipient T cells and thymic progenitors. T-cell numbers and diversity, one year after transplant, stemmed largely from T cells that were newly produced. It was reported that alpha-beta T cells came from several hundred expanded graft clones (about two months after transplant).

As it was prepared, the TCRbeta library received unique molecular identifiers. TCRdb itself ran the PCR reads through MiXCR, one entry per CDR3 protein. The sample carries around 80,000 distinct CDR3 sequences, less than 20% recorded once. For this clonotype: As yet, its antigen is unknown.

Germline assignment: CDR1 LGHNA and CDR2 YNFKEQ. V gave up 0 bases and J gave up 4 bases, with 14 bases separating them. The CDR3 is 16 amino acids. The gene calls are TRBV4-2 and TRBJ2-3; weak D call: TRBD1 (5 bases). This sequence was found in a male patient between 2 and 15 years old who had a stem cell transplant for acute lymphoblastic leukemia, so the T cells may come from the graft donor. The sample consisted of PBMCs, mostly from graft donor cells, taken 360 days after TCRalphabeta/CD19-depleted stem cell transplant. The CDR3: CASSQEVGLRADTQYF. The CDR3 region has the DNA TGTGCCAGCAGCCAAGAGGTGGGGCTTCGCGCAGATACGCAGTATTTT.